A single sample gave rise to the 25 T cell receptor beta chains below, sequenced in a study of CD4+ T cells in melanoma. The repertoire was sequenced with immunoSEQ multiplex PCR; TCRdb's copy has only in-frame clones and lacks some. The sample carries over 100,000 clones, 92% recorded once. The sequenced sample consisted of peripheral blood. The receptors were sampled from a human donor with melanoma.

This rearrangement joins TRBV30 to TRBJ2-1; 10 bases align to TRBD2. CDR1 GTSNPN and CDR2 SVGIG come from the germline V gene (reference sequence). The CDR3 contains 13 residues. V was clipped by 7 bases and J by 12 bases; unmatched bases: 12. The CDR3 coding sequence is TGTGCCTATTCACTAGCGGGGTCCCCGGGGCAGTTCTTC. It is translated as CAYSLAGSPGQFF.

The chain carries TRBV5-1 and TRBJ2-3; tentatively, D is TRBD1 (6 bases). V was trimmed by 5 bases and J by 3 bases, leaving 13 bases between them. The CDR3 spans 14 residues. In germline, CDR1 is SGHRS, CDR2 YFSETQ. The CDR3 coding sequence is TGCGCCAGCAGGGGGGACATCGCGACAGATACGCAGTATTTT. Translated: CASRGDIATDTQYF.

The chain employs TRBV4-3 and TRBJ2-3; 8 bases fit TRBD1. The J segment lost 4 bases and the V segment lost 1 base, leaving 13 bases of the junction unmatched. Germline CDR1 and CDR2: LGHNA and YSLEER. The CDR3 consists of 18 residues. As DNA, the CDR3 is TGCGCCAGCAGCCAAGTCGCCCCGGGACAGGACAGGGCAGATACGCAGTATTTT. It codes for CASSQVAPGQDRADTQYF.

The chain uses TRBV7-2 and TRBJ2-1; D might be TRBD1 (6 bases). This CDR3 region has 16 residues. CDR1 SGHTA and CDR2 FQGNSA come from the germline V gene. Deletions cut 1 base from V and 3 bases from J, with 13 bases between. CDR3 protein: CASSLVPGVNYNEQFF. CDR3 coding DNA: TGTGCCAGCAGCTTAGTCCCAGGGGTCAACTACAATGAGCAGTTCTTC.

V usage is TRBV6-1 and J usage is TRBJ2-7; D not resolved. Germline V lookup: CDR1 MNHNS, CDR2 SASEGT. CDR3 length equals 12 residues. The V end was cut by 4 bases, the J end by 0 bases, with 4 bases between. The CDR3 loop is CASSAISYEQYF. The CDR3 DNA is TGTGCCAGCAGTGCTATCTCCTACGAGCAGTACTTC.

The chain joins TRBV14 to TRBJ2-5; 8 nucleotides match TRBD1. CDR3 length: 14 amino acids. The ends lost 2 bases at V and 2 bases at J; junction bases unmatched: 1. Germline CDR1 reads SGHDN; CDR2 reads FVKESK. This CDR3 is CASSQHRGQETQYF. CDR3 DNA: TGTGCCAGCAGCCAACACAGGGGGCAAGAGACCCAGTACTTC. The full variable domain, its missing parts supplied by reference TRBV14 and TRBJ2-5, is EAGVTQFPSHSVIEKGQTVTLRCDPISGHDNLYWYRRVMGKEIKFLLHFVKESKQDESGMPNNRFLAERTGGTYSTLKVQPAELEDSGVYFCASSQHRGQETQYFGPGTRLLVL.

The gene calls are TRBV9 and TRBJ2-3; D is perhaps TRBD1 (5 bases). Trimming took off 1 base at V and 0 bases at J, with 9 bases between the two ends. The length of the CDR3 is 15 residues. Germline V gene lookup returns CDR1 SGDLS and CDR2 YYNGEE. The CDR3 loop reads CASSVLTGSTDTQYF. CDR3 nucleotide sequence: TGTGCCAGCAGCGTACTCACAGGTAGCACAGATACGCAGTATTTT.

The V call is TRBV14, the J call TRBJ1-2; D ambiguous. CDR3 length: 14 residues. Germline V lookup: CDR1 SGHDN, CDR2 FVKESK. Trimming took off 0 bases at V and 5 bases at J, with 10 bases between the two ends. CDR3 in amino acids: CASSQDPGWYGYTF. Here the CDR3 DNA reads TGTGCCAGCAGCCAAGATCCGGGTTGGTATGGCTACACCTTC.

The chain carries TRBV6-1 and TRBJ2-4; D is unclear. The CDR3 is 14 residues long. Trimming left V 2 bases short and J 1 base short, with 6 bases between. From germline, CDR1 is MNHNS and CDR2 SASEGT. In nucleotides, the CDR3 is TGTGCCAGCAGTGAACGGAGTGCCAAAAACATTCAGTACTTC. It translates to CASSERSAKNIQYF.

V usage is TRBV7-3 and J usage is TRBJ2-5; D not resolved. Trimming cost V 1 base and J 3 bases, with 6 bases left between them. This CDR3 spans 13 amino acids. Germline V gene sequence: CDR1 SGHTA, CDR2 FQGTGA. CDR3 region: CASSLSRKETQYF. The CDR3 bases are TGTGCCAGCAGCTTAAGCAGGAAAGAGACCCAGTACTTC.

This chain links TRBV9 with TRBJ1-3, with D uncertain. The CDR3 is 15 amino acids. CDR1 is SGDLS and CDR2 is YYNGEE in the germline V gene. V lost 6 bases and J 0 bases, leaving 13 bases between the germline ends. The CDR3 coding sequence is TGTGCCAGCAATCGGGATGGTCTCTCTGGAAACACCATATATTTT. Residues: CASNRDGLSGNTIYF. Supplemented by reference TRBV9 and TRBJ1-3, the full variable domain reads DSGVTQTPKHLITATGQRVTLRCSPRSGDLSVYWYQQSLDQGLQFLIQYYNGEERAKGNILERFSAQQFPDLHSELNLSSLELGDSALYFCASNRDGLSGNTIYFGEGSWLTVV.

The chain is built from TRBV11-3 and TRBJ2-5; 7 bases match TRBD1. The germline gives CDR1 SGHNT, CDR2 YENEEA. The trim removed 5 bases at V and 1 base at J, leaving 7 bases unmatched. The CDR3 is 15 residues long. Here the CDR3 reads CASSARTGSQETQYF. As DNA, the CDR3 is TGTGCCAGCAGCGCACGGACAGGATCCCAAGAGACCCAGTACTTC.

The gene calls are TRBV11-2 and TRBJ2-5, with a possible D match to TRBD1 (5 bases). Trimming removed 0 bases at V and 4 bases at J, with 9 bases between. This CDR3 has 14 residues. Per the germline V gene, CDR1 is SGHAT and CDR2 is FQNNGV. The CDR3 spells CASSLDRVGETQYF. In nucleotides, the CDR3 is TGTGCCAGCAGCTTAGACAGGGTCGGAGAGACCCAGTACTTC.

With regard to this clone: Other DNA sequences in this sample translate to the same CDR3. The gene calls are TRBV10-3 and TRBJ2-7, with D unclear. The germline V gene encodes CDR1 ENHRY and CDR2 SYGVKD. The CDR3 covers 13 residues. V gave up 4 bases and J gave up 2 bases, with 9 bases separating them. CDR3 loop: CAISGGQTYEQYF. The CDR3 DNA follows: TGTGCCATCAGTGGGGGTCAGACCTACGAGCAGTACTTC.

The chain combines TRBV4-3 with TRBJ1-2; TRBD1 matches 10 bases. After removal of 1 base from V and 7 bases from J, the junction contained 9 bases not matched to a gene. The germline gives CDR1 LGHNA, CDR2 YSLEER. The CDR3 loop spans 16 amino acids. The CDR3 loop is CASSQGSTGGLVGYTF. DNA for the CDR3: TGCGCCAGCAGCCAAGGTTCGACAGGGGGCTTGGTTGGCTACACCTTC.

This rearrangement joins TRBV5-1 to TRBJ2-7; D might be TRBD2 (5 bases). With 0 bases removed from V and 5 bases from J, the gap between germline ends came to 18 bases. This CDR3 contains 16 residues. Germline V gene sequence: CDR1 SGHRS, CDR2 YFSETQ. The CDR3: CASSLDGDRAVDEQYF. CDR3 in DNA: TGCGCCAGCAGCTTGGACGGGGATCGGGCGGTAGACGAGCAGTACTTC.

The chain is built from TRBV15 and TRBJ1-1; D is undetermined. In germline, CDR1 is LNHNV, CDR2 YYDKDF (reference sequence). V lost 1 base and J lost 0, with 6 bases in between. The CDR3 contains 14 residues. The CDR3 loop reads CATSRVGMNTEAFF. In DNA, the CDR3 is TGTGCCACCAGCAGAGTCGGGATGAACACTGAAGCTTTCTTT.

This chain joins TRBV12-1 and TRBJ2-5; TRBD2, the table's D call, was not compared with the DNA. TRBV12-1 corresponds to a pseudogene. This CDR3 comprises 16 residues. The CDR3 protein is CASSLGGGREVETQYF. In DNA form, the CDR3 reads TGTGCCAGCTCATTGGGGGGTGGGAGGGAGGTTGAGACCCAGTACTTC.

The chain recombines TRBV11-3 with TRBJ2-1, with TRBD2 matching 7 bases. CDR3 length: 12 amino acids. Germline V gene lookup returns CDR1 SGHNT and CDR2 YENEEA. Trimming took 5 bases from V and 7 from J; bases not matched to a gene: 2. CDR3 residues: CASSPGRNEQFF. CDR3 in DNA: TGTGCCAGCAGCCCCGGGAGGAATGAGCAGTTCTTC.

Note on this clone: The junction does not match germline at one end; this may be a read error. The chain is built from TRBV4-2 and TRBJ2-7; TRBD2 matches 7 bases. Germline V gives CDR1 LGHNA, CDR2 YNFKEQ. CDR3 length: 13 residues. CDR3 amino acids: CASSQDRGGSRDF. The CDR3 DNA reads TGTGCCAGCAGCCAAGATAGGGGCGGGAGTAGGGACTTC.

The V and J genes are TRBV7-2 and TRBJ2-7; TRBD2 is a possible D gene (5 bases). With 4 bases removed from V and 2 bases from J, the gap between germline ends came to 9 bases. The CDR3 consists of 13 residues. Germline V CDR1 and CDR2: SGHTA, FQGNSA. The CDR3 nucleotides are TGTGCCAGCAGCTCGTTGAGGGCCTACGAGCAGTACTTC. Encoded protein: CASSSLRAYEQYF.

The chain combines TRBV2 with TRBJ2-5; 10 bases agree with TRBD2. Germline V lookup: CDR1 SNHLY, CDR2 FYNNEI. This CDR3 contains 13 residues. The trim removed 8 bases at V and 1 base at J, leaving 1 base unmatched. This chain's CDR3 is CASGLAVQETQYF. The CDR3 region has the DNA TGTGCCAGCGGACTAGCGGTCCAAGAGACCCAGTACTTC. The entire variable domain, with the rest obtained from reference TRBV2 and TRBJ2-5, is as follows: EPEVTQTPSHQVTQMGQEVILRCVPISNHLYFYWYRQILGQKVEFLVSFYNNEISEKSEIFDDQFSVERPDGSNFTLKIRSTKLEDSAMYFCASGLAVQETQYFGPGTRLLVL.

CDR3 DNA sequence: TGCGCCAGCAGCCAGGGCGTCGACAGGGAATACGAGCAGTACTTC. Its translation: CASSQGVDREYEQYF. The chain has TRBV4-1 and TRBJ2-7; 7 positions agree with TRBD1. The CDR3 runs to 15 residues. Germline CDR1 MGHRA, CDR2 YSYEKL. V lost 3 bases, J lost 4 bases, and 9 bases stayed unmatched.

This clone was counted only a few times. The CDR3: CASSLSTSGVTDTQYF. The CDR3 DNA reads as TGCGCCAGCAGCTTGTCGACTAGCGGGGTGACAGATACGCAGTATTTT. The chain couples TRBV5-1 to TRBJ2-3; 11 bases line up with TRBD2. CDR3 length: 16 amino acids. Germline CDR1 is SGHRS and CDR2 is YFSETQ. V lost 1 base, J lost 3 bases, and 4 bases stayed unmatched.

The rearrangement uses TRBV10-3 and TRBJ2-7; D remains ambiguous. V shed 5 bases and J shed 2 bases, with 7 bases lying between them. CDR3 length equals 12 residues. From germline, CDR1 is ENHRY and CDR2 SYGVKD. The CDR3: CAISTAAYEQYF. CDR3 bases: TGTGCCATCAGTACAGCAGCCTACGAGCAGTACTTC.